What follows are 26 T cell receptor beta chains derived from one specimen sequenced in a study of spatial heterogeneity in lung cancer. General observations from the study: The study found that expanded intratumoral alpha and beta TCR counts tracked tumor mutation counts.

These receptors have no known antigen. Time point: sample taken at primary tumor resection. TCRdb processed the 5' RACE reads anew with MiXCR; each CDR3 protein has one entry. Among about 18,000 distinct CDR3 sequences, roughly 9% were seen once, and the ten largest hold roughly 20%. This specimen consisted of lung tumor tissue, obtained at surgery. These receptors were collected from a female donor with early-stage non-small cell lung cancer.

This clonotype has ten or more counts. This beta chain is off target for a library built for alpha chains, so its abundance means little. J is TRBJ2-1 and V is TRBV12-3 or TRBV12-4; TRBD2 aligns across 7 bases. The V and J ends lost 8 bases and 4 bases, in that order; junction bases with no gene match: 8. The CDR3 runs to 14 residues. In DNA, the CDR3 is TGTGCCAGCCGATTACGGGGGGAATACAATGAGCAGTTCTTC. It encodes CASRLRGEYNEQFF.

This clonotype was observed a handful of times. This beta chain represents an off-target read in a library built for alpha chains; its size is of limited meaning. The chain's CDR3 is CASWGANTGELFF. The CDR3 nucleotides are TGTGCCAGCTGGGGGGCAAACACCGGGGAGCTGTTTTTT. This chain connects TRBV2 to TRBJ2-2; possibly TRBD1 or TRBD2 for D (6 bases each). V was cut by 8 bases and J by 2 bases, with 9 bases left in between. The CDR3 consists of 13 residues. Germline loops: CDR1 SNHLY, CDR2 FYNNEI.

This clonotype has a count of ten or more. This beta chain represents an off-target read in a library built for alpha chains; its size is of limited meaning. This chain links TRBV7-9 with TRBJ2-1, with 8 bases matching TRBD2. The germline gives CDR1 SEHNR, CDR2 FQNEAQ (reference sequence). This CDR3 contains 15 residues. The ends lost 4 bases at V and 7 bases at J; junction bases unmatched: 9. The CDR3 is CASSSRGTSVNEQFF. The CDR3 region has the DNA TGTGCCAGCAGCTCCCGGGGGACTAGTGTTAATGAGCAGTTCTTC.

This clonotype occurred many times. The library was prepared for alpha chains; this beta chain is a stray read, so its frequency means little. This chain uses TRBV5-5 with TRBJ2-3; TRBD2 matches at 8 bases. Germline lookup yields CDR1 SGHKS and CDR2 YYEKEE (reference sequence). V gave up 1 base and J gave up 5 bases; unmatched junction bases: 6. The CDR3 sequence is 15 residues long. This CDR3 reads CASSLSGGAIDTQYF. The CDR3 DNA follows: TGTGCCAGCAGCTTGTCCGGGGGGGCCATAGATACGCAGTATTTT.

This clonotype was seen a handful of times. Because this beta chain is a stray read in a library intended to capture alpha chains, its abundance should not be given much weight. The chain has TRBV4-2 and TRBJ1-5; weak D call: TRBD1 (5 bases). Trimming pared 0 bases from V and 6 bases from J, leaving 9 bases between. CDR1 and CDR2 from the germline V gene are LGHNA and YNFKEQ. CDR3 length equals 14 residues. The CDR3 loop is CASSQETGAQPQHF. The CDR3 DNA sequence: TGTGCCAGCAGCCAAGAAACAGGCGCTCAGCCCCAGCATTTT.

To note about this clonotype: Being off target in a library aimed at alpha chains, this beta chain has a size of little meaning. This chain joins TRBV14 and TRBJ2-7; 10 nucleotides match TRBD1. This CDR3 is 13 amino acids long. V dropped 4 bases and J dropped 12; count of bases not matched to a gene: 9. Germline V CDR1 and CDR2: SGHDN, FVKESK. Here the CDR3 reads CASSRISTGGMYF. The CDR3 nucleotides are TGTGCCAGCAGCCGGATCTCGACAGGGGGCATGTACTTC. Looking up the rest from reference TRBV14 and TRBJ2-7 gives the full variable domain: EAGVTQFPSHSVIEKGQTVTLRCDPISGHDNLYWYRRVMGKEIKFLLHFVKESKQDESGMPNNRFLAERTGGTYSTLKVQPAELEDSGVYFCASSRISTGGMYFGPGTRLTVT.

Details on this clonotype: Found in a library prepared for alpha chains, this beta chain is an off-target read, and its abundance has little meaning. The chain recombines TRBV7-3 with TRBJ1-1; D remains ambiguous. Trimming took 3 bases from V and 0 from J, leaving 11 bases between them. Germline CDR1 reads SGHTA; CDR2 reads FQGTGA. The CDR3 is made up of 15 amino acids. The CDR3 here is CASSFAGLLNTEAFF. In DNA form, the CDR3 reads TGTGCCAGCAGCTTTGCTGGTTTACTGAACACTGAAGCTTTCTTT. Based on the CDR3 plus reference TRBV7-3 and TRBJ1-1, the full variable domain is GAGVSQTPSNKVTEKGKYVELRCDPISGHTALYWYRQSLGQGPEFLIYFQGTGAADDSGLPNDRFFAVRPEGSVSTLKIQRTERGDSAVYLCASSFAGLLNTEAFFGQGTRLTVV.

A remark on this clonotype: Because this beta chain is a stray read in a library intended to capture alpha chains, its abundance should not be given much weight. The CDR3 DNA follows: TGTGCCAGCAGCTTACTCCTAGCGGGGGCCAATGAGCAGTTCTTC. It translates to CASSLLLAGANEQFF. V gene TRBV11-2 combines with J gene TRBJ2-1, with 10 bases fitting TRBD2. The CDR3 has 15 amino acids. Trimming at V came to 2 bases and at J to 6 bases, leaving 4 bases not matched to a gene. Germline CDR1 SGHAT, CDR2 FQNNGV.

In regard to this clonotype: The size of this beta chain means little, since it is a stray read in a library made for alpha chains. This rearrangement joins TRBV20-1 to TRBJ1-5; possibly TRBD1 for D (6 bases). The CDR3 consists of 15 residues. With 4 bases removed from V and 2 bases from J, the gap between germline ends came to 15 bases. CDR1 and CDR2 (germline): DFQATT, SNEGSKA (reference sequence). CDR3 DNA: TGCAGTGCTACCCTCTGGGGGCCTGGCAATCAGCCCCAGCATTTT. Translating it yields CSATLWGPGNQPQHF.

Ten or more counts support this clonotype. This beta chain represents an off-target read in a library built for alpha chains; its size is of limited meaning. The V call is TRBV10-3, the J call TRBJ1-3; D gene ambiguous. Per germline, CDR1 ENHRY and CDR2 SYGVKD. V was cut by 6 bases and J by 0 bases, with 6 bases left in between. The CDR3 runs to 13 residues. The CDR3 bases are TGTGCCATCAGCCAGAACTCTGGAAACACCATATATTTT. Protein product: CAISQNSGNTIYF.

Many counts were recorded for this clonotype. This beta chain is an unintended read in a library built for alpha chains; its size means little. This chain uses TRBV29-1 with TRBJ1-6; D unresolved. V lost 4 bases and J 8 bases, leaving 15 bases between the germline ends. CDR1 and CDR2 from the germline V gene are SQVTM and ANQGSEA. CDR3 length: 14 amino acids. The CDR3 region is CSVALASNDSPLHF. In DNA form, the CDR3 reads TGCAGCGTTGCGCTGGCATCTAATGATTCACCCCTCCACTTT.

To note about this clonotype: This beta chain is a stray sequence in a library constructed for alpha chains; its clone size is not meaningful. The genes are TRBV20-1 and TRBJ1-4; 8 bases fit TRBD1. In germline, CDR1 is DFQATT, CDR2 SNEGSKA (reference sequence). This CDR3 comprises 14 residues. J gave up 3 bases and V 3 bases, and 3 bases lay outside the gene matches. Written as DNA, the CDR3 is TGCAGTGCTAGGCAGGGGGCCTCTAATGAAAAACTGTTTTTT. This gives the protein CSARQGASNEKLFF.

This clonotype was counted ten times or more. This beta chain is a stray read from a library made for alpha chains; its abundance is not meaningful. The chain links TRBV29-1 to TRBJ2-3; D possibly corresponds to TRBD2 (7 bases). V lost 1 base, J lost 6 bases, and 14 bases lay in between. There are 14 residues in the CDR3. The germline gives CDR1 SQVTM, CDR2 ANQGSEA. The CDR3 sequence is CSVEGGAGVDTQYF. CDR3 nucleotide sequence: TGCAGCGTTGAAGGGGGGGCGGGAGTCGATACGCAGTATTTT.

This clonotype was seen more than once but under ten times. A library made for alpha chains picked up this beta chain off target, so its size means little. The chain combines TRBV10-3 with TRBJ1-5, with 11 nucleotides matching TRBD1. From germline, CDR1 is ENHRY and CDR2 SYGVKD. With V trimmed by 2 bases and J by 4 bases, 10 bases remained unmatched. The CDR3 is 18 residues long. CDR3 sequence reads: CAISENPQGTGGNQPQHF. In nucleotides, the CDR3 is TGTGCCATCAGTGAGAACCCCCAGGGGACAGGGGGAAATCAGCCCCAGCATTTT.

About this clonotype itself: A library prepared for alpha chains yielded this beta chain as an off-target read; its size is of little meaning. J is TRBJ2-3 and V is TRBV18; 9 positions match TRBD2. CDR1 and CDR2 (germline): KGHSH, LQKENI. V shed 6 bases, J shed 1 base, and the junction held 5 bases outside the gene matches. The CDR3 totals 15 residues. The CDR3 here is CASSLRTSGTDTQYF. For the CDR3, the DNA is TGTGCCAGCTCGCTCCGGACTAGCGGCACAGATACGCAGTATTTT.

This clonotype is labeled medium-sized (0.01 to 0.1%). Within a library made for alpha chains, this beta chain is off target, and its count is uninformative. The chain is built from TRBV28 and TRBJ2-1; no firm D call. V was cut by 6 bases and J by 6 bases, with 6 bases left in between. Germline lookup yields CDR1 MDHEN and CDR2 SYDVKM. The CDR3 spans 11 residues. This CDR3 reads CASSLINEQFF. The CDR3 bases are TGTGCCAGCAGCCTCATCAATGAGCAGTTCTTC.

This clonotype was found many times. This beta chain came through as a stray read in a library set up for alpha chains, and its size says little. The chain has TRBV7-3 and TRBJ1-6; 7 positions agree with TRBD1. Germline V gene data show CDR1 as SGHTA and CDR2 as FQGTGA. The CDR3 is made up of 15 amino acids. Trimming took 2 bases from V and 3 from J; bases not matched to a gene: 1. The chain's CDR3 is CASSLGTDYNSPLHF. DNA of the CDR3: TGTGCCAGCAGCTTAGGGACAGACTATAATTCACCCCTCCACTTT. Full variable domain (missing parts from reference TRBV7-3 and TRBJ1-6): GAGVSQTPSNKVTEKGKYVELRCDPISGHTALYWYRQSLGQGPEFLIYFQGTGAADDSGLPNDRFFAVRPEGSVSTLKIQRTERGDSAVYLCASSLGTDYNSPLHFGNGTRLTVT.

In its sample, this clonotype was seen many times. Found in a library prepared for alpha chains, this beta chain is an off-target read, and its abundance has little meaning. The chain couples TRBV7-3 to TRBJ2-5, with D perhaps matching TRBD1 or TRBD2 (5 bases each). CDR3 length equals 13 residues. Trimming cost V 2 bases and J 3 bases, with 7 bases left between them. Germline V CDR1 and CDR2: SGHTA, FQGTGA. CDR3 nucleotides: TGTGCCAGCAGCTTAGTGGGGGAAGAGACCCAGTACTTC. Amino acids: CASSLVGEETQYF.

Ten or more counts support this clonotype. Because the library targeted alpha chains, this beta chain is an off-target read whose size means little. V usage is TRBV27 and J usage is TRBJ1-6; the D gene is possibly TRBD1 (5 bases). This CDR3 region has 14 residues. Per germline, CDR1 MNHEY and CDR2 SMNVEV (reference sequence). V was pared by 7 bases and J by 9 bases, with 16 bases between. CDR3 region: CASTRGDFGSPLHF. The CDR3 region has the DNA TGTGCCAGCACTCGTGGGGACTTCGGTTCACCCCTCCACTTT.

There are a few counts of this clonotype. This beta chain is a stray read from a library made for alpha chains; its abundance is not meaningful. The J gene is TRBJ2-1, the V gene TRBV6-2 or TRBV6-3; 11 nucleotides agree with TRBD1. The CDR3 sequence is 16 residues long. With V trimmed by 6 bases and J by 6 bases, 10 bases remained unmatched. The germline V gene encodes CDR1 MNHEY and CDR2 SVGEGT. CDR3 residues: CASRRLGQGAGNEQFF. The CDR3 DNA reads TGTGCCAGCAGACGACTCGGACAGGGGGCGGGCAATGAGCAGTTCTTC.

There are many counts of this clonotype. A library prepared for alpha chains yielded this beta chain as an off-target read; its size is of little meaning. The J gene is TRBJ1-6, the V gene TRBV13; 11 nucleotides align to TRBD1. Germline CDR1 PRHDT, CDR2 FYEKMQ (reference sequence). This CDR3 has 17 residues. V lost 1 base to trimming and J lost 6 bases; unmatched junction nucleotides: 5. The CDR3 sequence is CASSLAGTGGGNSPLHF. CDR3 nucleotide sequence: TGTGCCAGCAGCTTAGCCGGGACAGGGGGTGGTAATTCACCCCTCCACTTT.

In this sample, this clonotype turned up many times. This beta chain is an off-target read within a library intended for alpha chains, so its frequency means little. The chain links TRBV3-1 to TRBJ2-5; 7 bases match TRBD1. Per germline, CDR1 LGHDT and CDR2 YNNKEL (reference sequence). J was trimmed by 2 bases and V by 6 bases; bases with no gene match: 3. The CDR3 is 13 amino acids. Here the CDR3 DNA reads TGTGCCAGCAGACAGGGGAATCAAGAGACCCAGTACTTC. This gives the protein CASRQGNQETQYF.

This clonotype was detected a few times. Found in a library prepared for alpha chains, this beta chain is an off-target read, and its abundance has little meaning. J is TRBJ1-2 and V is TRBV12-3 or TRBV12-4, with D maybe TRBD1 (5 bases). This CDR3 is 12 amino acids long. V was trimmed by 6 bases and J by 6 bases, leaving 11 bases between them. The CDR3 sequence is CASRRGSHGYTF. The CDR3, as DNA: TGTGCCAGCAGGAGGGGTTCCCATGGCTACACCTTC.

The table lists this clonotype with many counts. For a library built for alpha chains, this beta chain is a stray read; little rests on its size. The chain links TRBV20-1 to TRBJ2-2; D may be TRBD1 or TRBD2 (6 bases each). Germline CDR1 is DFQATT and CDR2 is SNEGSKA (reference sequence). The ends were cut back, 4 bases at V and 3 bases at J, with 15 bases in the middle. The CDR3 sequence is 15 residues long. DNA for the CDR3: TGCAGTGCTAAGGGGGGTCGGTTTTACACCGGGGAGCTGTTTTTT. Translation gives CSAKGGRFYTGELFF.

Notes on this clonotype: This beta chain is a stray read from a library made for alpha chains; its abundance is not meaningful. The chain carries TRBV9 and TRBJ2-3; TRBD2 is a possible D gene (6 bases). The ends were cut back, 4 bases at V and 1 base at J, with 13 bases in the middle. Per germline, CDR1 SGDLS and CDR2 YYNGEE. The CDR3 spans 15 residues. The CDR3 reads CASSPAGGRTDTQYF. The CDR3 DNA sequence: TGTGCCAGCAGCCCGGCCGGAGGGCGCACAGATACGCAGTATTTT. The full variable domain, its missing parts supplied by reference TRBV9 and TRBJ2-3, is DSGVTQTPKHLITATGQRVTLRCSPRSGDLSVYWYQQSLDQGLQFLIQYYNGEERAKGNILERFSAQQFPDLHSELNLSSLELGDSALYFCASSPAGGRTDTQYFGPGTRLTVL.

This clonotype has ten or more counts. Because the library targeted alpha chains, this beta chain is an off-target read whose size means little. V and J are TRBV4-1 and TRBJ2-4; D unresolved. This CDR3 contains 16 residues. V lost 4 bases and J 3 bases, leaving 16 bases between the germline ends. CDR1 and CDR2 (germline): MGHRA, YSYEKL. CDR3 DNA sequence: TGCGCCAGCAGCCCCGTATCGTGGGCTGGCAAAAACATTCAGTACTTC. Its protein is CASSPVSWAGKNIQYF.